This record covers a single T cell receptor (beta chain). Antigen specificity is unknown. The CDR3 is 15 residues long. J lost 2 bases, V lost 4 bases, and 2 bases had no gene match. Germline V gives CDR1 MNHEY, CDR2 SVGAGI. The data were obtained in a study of cytomegalovirus exposure and HLA in healthy donors. For the study at large: The 120 or so validation repertoires, a later analysis reported, used the same platform as the approximately 670 first-cohort repertoires. The study, taken as a whole, reports: According to a subsequent analysis, TCR clusters from the first cohort were inclined to appear together in the roughly 120 validation repertoires. Rarity marked most TCR sequences, yet some public TCRs occurred in many donors.

Data came from immunoSEQ multiplex PCR; TCRdb stores just in-frame clones and leaves some out. This sample has about 190,000 clones; approximately 85% occur once, and the top ten carry over 1.1%. The donors were in the 120-subject validation cohort, distinct from the approximately 700-subject first cohort. The V call is TRBV6-5, the J call TRBJ1-6; 7 positions agree with TRBD1. The TCR was taken from a woman between 18 and 29 years old in good health and CMV-seronegative. What was sequenced was PBMCs. In DNA, the CDR3 is TGTGCCAGCAGTTGGGGACAGCCCTATAATTCACCCCTCCACTTT. Translation: CASSWGQPYNSPLHF.